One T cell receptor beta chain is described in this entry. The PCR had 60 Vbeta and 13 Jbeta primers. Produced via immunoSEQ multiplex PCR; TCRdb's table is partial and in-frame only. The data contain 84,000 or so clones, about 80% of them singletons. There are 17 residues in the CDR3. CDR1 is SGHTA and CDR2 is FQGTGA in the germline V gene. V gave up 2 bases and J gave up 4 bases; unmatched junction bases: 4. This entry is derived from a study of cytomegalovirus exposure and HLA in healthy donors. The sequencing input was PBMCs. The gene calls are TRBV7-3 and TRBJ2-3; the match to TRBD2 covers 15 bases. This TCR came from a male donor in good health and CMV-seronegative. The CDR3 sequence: CASSLWTSGGAADTQYF. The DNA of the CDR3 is TGTGCCAGCAGCTTATGGACTAGCGGGGGGGCGGCAGATACGCAGTATTTT.